Listed below are T cell receptor beta chains from one sample, sequenced in a study of blood T cell repertoires in COVID-19. The data were produced by immunoSEQ multiplex PCR, yet TCRdb's version contains in-frame clones alone and is incomplete. The sample yields about 670,000 clones, 70% to 90% seen once. The sequencing input was peripheral blood. The receptors come from a woman in her late teens or twenties with acute or convalescent COVID-19. The CDR3 runs from the conserved cysteine through the conserved F or W. D genes are given only for firm matches. Not every row has a clone size; where given, it reads once, few, many or a size class.

V	D	size	J	CDR3	DNA
TRBV18	.	.	TRBJ1-3	CASSWRARNTIYF	TGTGCCAGCTCATGGCGGGCTAGAAACACCATATATTTT
TRBV3-1/TRBV3-2	TRBD2	.	TRBJ2-1	CASSQGGGYNEQFF	TGTGCCAGCAGCCAGGGCGGGGGCTACAATGAGCAGTTCTTC
TRBV19	TRBD1	.	TRBJ1-6	CASSNKGQGVDSPLHF	TGTGCCAGTAGTAACAAAGGACAGGGTGTCGATTCACCCCTCCACTTT
TRBV6-5	.	.	TRBJ1-5	CASSRTGQSGQPQHF	TGTGCCAGCAGTCGTACGGGTCAATCGGGTCAGCCCCAGCATTTT
TRBV3-1/TRBV3-2	.	.	TRBJ2-2	CASSPKRLAGELFF	TGTGCCAGCAGCCCAAAGCGGTTGGCCGGGGAGCTGTTTTTT
TRBV23-1	.	.	TRBJ1-2	CASSPTGRGGYTF	TGCGCCAGCAGTCCAACAGGGAGAGGAGGCTACACCTTC
TRBV10-3	.	.	TRBJ1-1	CAISEGRLNTEAFF	TGTGCCATCAGTGAAGGTCGACTCAACACTGAAGCTTTCTTT
TRBV19	.	.	TRBJ1-4	CASSPQGPRHEKLFF	TGTGCCAGTAGTCCACAGGGACCCAGGCATGAAAAACTGTTTTTT
TRBV3-1/TRBV3-2	TRBD1	.	TRBJ1-1	CASSQSTRGLGEAFF	TGTGCCAGCAGCCAATCGACCAGGGGGCTCGGTGAAGCTTTCTTT
TRBV2	TRBD2	.	TRBJ2-1	CASSEGGGSYNEQFF	TGTGCCAGCAGTGAAGGGGGGGGCTCCTACAATGAGCAGTTCTTC
TRBV4-1	TRBD1	.	TRBJ1-2	CASSQEGQAVSYHTF	TGCGCCAGCAGCCAAGAGGGACAGGCAGTTTCGTACCACACCTTC
TRBV5-1	.	.	TRBJ1-1	CASSLRGGGEAFF	TGCGCCAGCAGCTTGCGGGGGGGCGGTGAAGCTTTCTTT
TRBV27	.	.	TRBJ1-6	CASSLYGRPHSPLHF	TGTGCCAGCAGTTTATATGGGAGACCCCATTCACCCCTCCACTTT
TRBV4-1	.	.	TRBJ2-7	CASSGGRFPYEQYF	TGCGCCAGCAGCGGAGGGAGGTTCCCCTACGAGCAGTACTTC
TRBV28	TRBD1	.	TRBJ1-2	CASSLAQTGAGYGYTF	TGTGCCAGCAGTTTAGCCCAAACAGGGGCGGGCTATGGCTACACCTTC
TRBV24-1	TRBD1	.	TRBJ1-5	CATSRQGRGQPQHF	TGTGCCACCAGCAGACAGGGGCGCGGTCAGCCCCAGCATTTT
TRBV30	TRBD2	once	TRBJ2-7	CAWRGRGWGREQYF	TGTGCCTGGCGCGGGAGGGGGTGGGGTCGCGAGCAGTACTTC
TRBV5-1	TRBD1	.	TRBJ1-2	CASSLVAGGDYGYTF	TGCGCCAGCAGCTTGGTGGCAGGGGGTGACTATGGCTACACCTTC
TRBV5-1	TRBD1	.	TRBJ2-2	CASSQLRTGPNTGELFF	TGCGCCAGCAGCCAGCTCCGGACAGGACCGAACACCGGGGAGCTGTTTTTT
TRBV2	.	.	TRBJ2-5	CASKGGPYQETQYF	TGTGCCAGCAAGGGGGGGCCGTACCAAGAGACCCAGTACTTC
TRBV21-1	.	.	TRBJ1-6	CASSKTPGQSLYNSPLHF	TGTGCCAGCAGCAAAACGCCGGGACAAAGCCTCTATAATTCACCCCTCCACTTT
TRBV19	TRBD1	.	TRBJ2-7	CASSTLPDRGSSYEQYF	TGTGCCAGTAGTACCCTACCGGACAGGGGTTCCTCCTACGAGCAGTACTTC
TRBV29-1	.	.	TRBJ1-5	CSVAGQINQPQHF	TGCAGCGTGGCCGGACAGATCAATCAGCCCCAGCATTTT
TRBV24-1	.	.	TRBJ2-1	CATSDLPLPRAYNEQFF	TGTGCCACCAGTGATTTGCCCCTTCCACGCGCCTACAATGAGCAGTTCTTC
TRBV18	TRBD1	.	TRBJ1-5	CASSPGTGEMQPQHF	TGTGCCAGCTCACCAGGGACAGGGGAAATGCAGCCCCAGCATTTT
TRBV4-3	.	.	TRBJ1-2	CASSRGQINYGYTF	TGCGCCAGCAGCCGAGGACAGATCAACTATGGCTACACCTTC
TRBV7-3	TRBD1	.	TRBJ1-1	CASSLQGGEAFF	TGTGCCAGCAGCCTTCAGGGGGGTGAAGCTTTCTTT
TRBV18	.	.	TRBJ1-2	CASSPPIVAGPYGYTF	TGTGCCAGCTCACCACCGATAGTAGCGGGGCCCTATGGCTACACCTTC
TRBV11-2	.	.	TRBJ1-4	CASSFPRASATNEKLFF	TGTGCCAGCAGCTTCCCTCGCGCTAGTGCAACTAATGAAAAACTGTTTTTT
TRBV7-2	.	.	TRBJ1-5	CASSLGAGNQPQHF	TGTGCCAGCAGCTTAGGAGCAGGGAATCAGCCCCAGCATTTT
TRBV20-1	.	.	TRBJ2-7	CSVDNSYEQYF	TGCAGTGTGGACAACTCCTACGAGCAGTACTTC
TRBV6-2/TRBV6-3	TRBD2	.	TRBJ2-2	CASSNLPGLAGGTGELFF	TGTGCCAGCAGTAACTTGCCGGGACTAGCGGGGGGCACCGGGGAGCTGTTTTTT
TRBV13	.	.	TRBJ2-1	CASRRSLFQASSYNEQFF	TGTGCCAGCAGGAGAAGCCTTTTCCAGGCGAGCTCCTACAATGAGCAGTTCTTC
TRBV5-8	TRBD2	.	TRBJ2-2	CASSTLAGYTGELFF	TGTGCCAGCAGCACGCTAGCGGGGTACACCGGGGAGCTGTTTTTT
TRBV5-6	.	.	TRBJ1-5	CASSRAADNQPQHF	TGTGCCAGCAGCCGAGCGGCAGACAATCAGCCCCAGCATTTT
TRBV30	.	.	TRBJ1-1	CAWIQRGGWYTGTEAFF	TGTGCCTGGATCCAAAGGGGGGGTTGGTATACCGGCACTGAAGCTTTCTTT
TRBV15	.	.	TRBJ2-7	CATSRDRFAYEQYF	TGTGCCACCAGCAGAGATCGTTTTGCCTACGAGCAGTACTTC
TRBV19	TRBD2	.	TRBJ2-5	CATSAGGPVETQYF	TGTGCCACCTCAGCGGGGGGGCCGGTTGAGACCCAGTACTTC
TRBV6-1	TRBD1	.	TRBJ1-5	CASSDRGSPQPQHF	TGTGCCAGCAGTGACAGGGGGTCGCCTCAGCCCCAGCATTTT
TRBV3-1/TRBV3-2	.	.	TRBJ2-2	CASSLRQAGGELFF	TGTGCCAGCAGCCTCCGACAGGCGGGCGGGGAGCTGTTTTTT